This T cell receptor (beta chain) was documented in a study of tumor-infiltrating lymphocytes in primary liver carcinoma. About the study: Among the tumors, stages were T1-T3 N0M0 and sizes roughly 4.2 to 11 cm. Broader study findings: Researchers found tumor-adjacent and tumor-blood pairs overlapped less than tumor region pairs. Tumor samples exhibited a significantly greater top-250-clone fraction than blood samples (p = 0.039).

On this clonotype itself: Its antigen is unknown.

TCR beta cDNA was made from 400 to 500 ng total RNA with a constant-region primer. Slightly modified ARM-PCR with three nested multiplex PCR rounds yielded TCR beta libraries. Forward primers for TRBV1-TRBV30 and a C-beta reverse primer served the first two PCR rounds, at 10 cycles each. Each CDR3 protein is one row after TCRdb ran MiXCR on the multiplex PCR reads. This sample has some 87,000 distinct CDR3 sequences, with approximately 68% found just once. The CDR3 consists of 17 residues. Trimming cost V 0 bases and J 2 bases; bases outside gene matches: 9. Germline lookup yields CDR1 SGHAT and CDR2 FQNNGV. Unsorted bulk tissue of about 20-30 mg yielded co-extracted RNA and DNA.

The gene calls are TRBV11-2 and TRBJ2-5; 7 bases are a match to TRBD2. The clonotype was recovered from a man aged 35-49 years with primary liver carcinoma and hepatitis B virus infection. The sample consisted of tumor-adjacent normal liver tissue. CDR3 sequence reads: CASSLDKGGSRQETQYF. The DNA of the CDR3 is TGTGCCAGCAGCTTAGATAAGGGCGGGAGTAGACAAGAGACCCAGTACTTC.